The T cell receptor beta chain described here comes from a study of tumor-infiltrating lymphocytes in primary liver carcinoma (dated by TCRdb to 2015 to 2018). Regarding the complete study: The five patients, three men and two women aged 30 to 69 years, had hepatocellular carcinoma (four) or combined HCC and intrahepatic cholangiocarcinoma (one). Each sample produced roughly 3.65 to 8 million productive TCRbeta reads, and read depth showed no significant difference between tissue types. A total of around 35 specimens from 5 patients, comprising approximately 25 tumor regions, 5 adjacent noncancerous liver tissues and 5 peripheral blood samples, were covered by TCRbeta repertoire sequencing. TCRbeta repertoire sequencing, expression microarrays and whole-exome sequencing were combined in the study across five regions of each liver tumor, with adjacent normal tissue and blood also included. To link TCRbeta repertoire diversity with the local molecular phenotype, the roughly 23 tumor region samples were profiled using Agilent mRNA microarrays. The five patients had tumors of stage T1-T3 N0M0, with maximum diameters ranging from 4.2 to 10 cm. Reproducibility between technical replicate repertoires was high, with correlation coefficients above 0.98 and mean shared-clone rates approximately 0.88. The full study reports these points: Bulk unsorted samples precluded comparing CD4+ and CD8+ T cell repertoires. Compared with blood, tumors had a significantly larger share of the repertoire taken up by the top 250 clones (p = 0.039). Only the TCR beta chain was sequenced, so true repertoire diversity is likely underestimated because unpaired alpha chains were not captured. Repertoire overlap was found to be higher between tumor regions (mean roughly 35%) than between tumor-adjacent (roughly 17%) or tumor-blood (approximately 15%) pairs, consistent with antigen-driven expansion. The study included only four or five patients, and the authors note findings should be validated in a larger study. Only about 7-25% of top clones were found in all five regions of a tumor, suggesting spatial heterogeneity of tumor-infiltrating T cells.

TCRbeta-specific cDNA was reverse-transcribed from 500 ng total RNA using a constant-region primer and ProtoScript II reverse transcriptase. TCRbeta libraries were built with three nested multiplex PCR rounds, a slightly modified ARM-PCR procedure. A final 25-cycle PCR with Deep VentR polymerase added sample barcodes and Illumina adapters. Before sequencing, amplicons of 200-500 bp were gel-purified using a QIAquick gel extraction kit. The TCRbeta amplicons were sequenced with 250-bp paired-end reads on an Illumina HiSeq 2500. The authors' analysis ran thus. To recover full CDR3 sequences, reads were quality-trimmed using Trimmomatic v0.33 and paired reads were then merged using FLASH v1.2.11. V, D and J germline segments were assigned to the rearranged TCRbeta sequences by MiGEC v1.2.1b. Clonotype statistics, along with Shannon-Wiener diversity indices, were calculated using VDJtools v1.0.0. To cut down on sampling bias, every analysis after diversity analysis relied on just the 250 most abundant clonotypes from each sample. TCRdb redid the processing of the public reads, applying fastp at Q25 and MiXCR, and retained in-frame beta chains. Rows with a matching CDR3 protein are joined into one entry that keeps the most common DNA and genes. None of the V and J calls come from the authors' own analysis; TCRdb made them. The sample includes tens of thousands of distinct CDR3 sequences, with 60% to 80% observed a single time. Roughly 13% of the sample is in the top ten clones.

Without any cell sorting, total RNA and DNA were extracted together from 20-30 mg of bulk tissue using the AllPrep DNA/RNA mini kit. Roughly five patients with histopathologically diagnosed primary liver carcinoma underwent surgical resection in China between November 2015 and 2016. Chronic HBV infection was present in the patients, and the patients were treatment-naive at sampling. Five spatially separated regions were sampled from each tumor: the superior, inferior, left-lateral and right-lateral poles, plus the tumor centre. Histology showed that every tumor sample contained more than 80% viable tumor cells. Fresh tumor and adjacent tissue pieces were bisected, with one half stored in RNAlater at -80 degrees C and the other half sent for histology. This clonotype occurred many times. Its antigen is currently not known. Base qualities are not provided; no much larger clone lies one nucleotide away.

This receptor was obtained from a woman in her sixties or seventies with primary liver carcinoma and hepatitis B virus infection. The sample taken for sequencing was liver tumor tissue from sampling region 4. This sample's cell subset or site label indicates: tumor region T4, right-lateral pole.

The CDR3 sequence is CASSLGRQLSSYNEQFF. Read as DNA, the sequence is TGTGCCAGCAGCTTAGGTAGACAGCTCAGCTCCTACAATGAGCAGTTCTTC. The V gene is TRBV7-9 and the J gene is TRBJ2-1; the D segment could be TRBD1, given 5 matching bases. As encoded in the germline V gene (reference sequence), CDR1 is SEHNR while CDR2 is FQNEAQ. From the cysteine through the phenylalanine, the CDR3 covers 17 amino acids. The entry retains the CDR3 DNA only, 51 bases that are in frame from base 1. Trimming removed 1 base from V and 0 bases from J, leaving 13 bases between the germline ends.